This TCR beta chain stems from a study of blood T cell repertoires in COVID-19. Data came from immunoSEQ multiplex PCR; TCRdb stores just in-frame clones and leaves some out. The data show under 200,000 clones, 82% seen once. Clinical history reported by participants formed the basis on which cohorts were assigned. This sequence was found in a woman aged 55-70 years with acute COVID-19. The specimen sequenced was PBMCs or T cells enriched from blood (not recorded which).

The DNA for the CDR3 is TGTGCCAGCAGCCTAGCGGCTAGGTCAACTTTCTTT. Amino acids: CASSLAARSTFF. The chain uses TRBV3-1 (or the pseudogene TRBV3-2) and TRBJ1-1; no reliable D call. CDR3 length equals 12 residues. Trimming left V 4 bases short and J 12 bases short, with 15 bases between. Looked up from germline, CDR1 is LGHDT and CDR2 is YNNKEL (reference sequence).